These T cell receptor beta chains were read from a single sample in a study of OX40 agonist ivuxolimab in advanced cancers. The method was immunoSEQ multiplex PCR; TCRdb's version includes in-frame clones alone and lacks a portion of them. The sample shows fewer than 45,000 clones, about 88% of them seen only once. The specimen comprised CD4+ or CD8+ T cells sorted from blood, sampled in a trial of the OX40 agonist ivuxolimab. These receptor sequences come from an adult with an advanced solid tumor such as melanoma, head and neck, liver or kidney cancer. The CDR3 runs from the conserved cysteine through the conserved F or W. The D gene is left open where the match is weak. Rows give clone size only sometimes, using once, few, many, or a class for an expanded clone.

V	J	size	D	CDR3	DNA
TRBV27	TRBJ2-7	.	.	CASSLRGPSSYEQYF	TGTGCCAGCAGTTTACGGGGCCCTAGCTCCTACGAGCAGTACTTC
TRBV18	TRBJ2-7	few	TRBD2	CASSPPGLALAYEQYF	TGTGCCAGCTCACCTCCGGGACTAGCCCTAGCCTACGAGCAGTACTTC
TRBV4-1	TRBJ2-1	.	TRBD2	CASSPTSGRWNEQFF	TGCGCCAGCAGCCCAACTAGCGGGAGGTGGAATGAGCAGTTCTTC
TRBV7-6	TRBJ2-5	.	.	CASSWTRGNQETQYF	TGTGCCAGCAGCTGGACCAGAGGCAACCAAGAGACCCAGTACTTC
TRBV7-9	TRBJ2-7	once	TRBD2	CASSFGGRSYEQYF	TGTGCCAGCAGCTTTGGCGGGAGATCGTACGAGCAGTACTTC
TRBV18	TRBJ2-5	few	.	CASSWDQETQYF	TGTGCCAGCTCATGGGACCAAGAGACCCAGTACTTC
TRBV10-3	TRBJ2-3	.	TRBD2	CAISEAGGKKNTQYF	TGTGCCATCAGTGAAGCGGGGGGAAAAAAAAATACGCAGTATTTT
TRBV6-6	TRBJ2-7	.	.	CASSYSFGASYEQYF	TGTGCCAGCAGTTACTCGTTTGGAGCTTCCTACGAGCAGTACTTC
TRBV5-1	TRBJ2-3	.	.	CASSLARGQGNTDTQYF	TGCGCCAGCAGCTTGGCACGGGGGCAGGGAAACACAGATACGCAGTATTTT
TRBV11-1	TRBJ2-2	once	TRBD2	CASNPGLAVNTGELFF	TGTGCCAGCAACCCGGGGCTAGCGGTGAACACCGGGGAGCTGTTTTTT
TRBV7-9	TRBJ2-5	.	.	CASSLGGRGGWTQYF	TGTGCCAGCAGCTTAGGGGGCCGGGGTGGTTGGACCCAGTACTTC
TRBV5-1	TRBJ1-4	.	.	CASSLGPPREKLFF	TGCGCCAGCAGCTTGGGACCCCCGCGGGAAAAACTGTTTTTT
TRBV2	TRBJ2-3	.	TRBD2	CASRGTSGRARADTQYF	TGTGCCAGCAGGGGGACTAGCGGGAGGGCCCGGGCAGATACGCAGTATTTT
TRBV19	TRBJ2-5	.	.	CASSISGVSGAAKETQYF	TGTGCCAGTAGTATAAGCGGGGTGTCAGGGGCGGCAAAAGAGACCCAGTACTTC
TRBV6-5	TRBJ1-1	.	TRBD1	CASSYPGTASNEAFF	TGTGCCAGCAGTTACCCCGGGACAGCCTCGAATGAAGCTTTCTTT
TRBV5-4	TRBJ2-3	.	TRBD1	CASSTATGGVWTDTQYF	TGTGCCAGCAGCACCGCGACAGGGGGAGTTTGGACAGATACGCAGTATTTT
TRBV19	TRBJ2-1	.	TRBD2	CATRSGSGQHHEQFF	TGTGCCACCAGAAGCGGGAGCGGTCAACACCATGAGCAGTTCTTC